Shown below are 9 T cell receptor beta chains from a single sample sequenced in a study of PD-L1 blockade in urothelial cancer. Profiled with immunoSEQ multiplex PCR; TCRdb holds only in-frame clones, not every one. This sample has roughly 91,000 clones; over 65% occur once, and the top ten carry roughly 14%. Time point denoted: pretreatment peripheral blood. Sequencing used PBMCs, obtained around atezolizumab (anti-PD-L1) treatment. These receptors all come from a man aged 55-75 years with urothelial cancer.

The genes are TRBV6-5 and TRBJ1-6; D may be TRBD1 (5 bases). Per the germline V gene, CDR1 is MNHEY and CDR2 is SVGAGI. Trimming removed 4 bases from V and 10 bases from J, with 14 bases in between. CDR3 length: 14 residues. The CDR3: CASSSGGSNSPLHF. For the CDR3, the DNA is TGTGCCAGCAGTTCCGGGGGAAGTAACTCACCCCTCCACTTT.

This clone occurred once. The gene calls are TRBV6-6 and TRBJ2-1, with 11 positions matching TRBD2. V dropped 7 bases and J dropped 8; count of bases not matched to a gene: 10. CDR1 MNHNY and CDR2 SVGAGI come from the germline V gene (reference sequence). This CDR3 is built from 15 residues. CDR3 region: CASTSPLAGVHEQFF. In DNA, the CDR3 is TGTGCCAGCACCAGCCCACTAGCGGGAGTTCATGAGCAGTTCTTC.

This chain uses TRBV7-3 with TRBJ2-5; no firm D call. CDR1 SGHTA and CDR2 FQGTGA come from the germline V gene. The CDR3 runs to 12 residues. The V and J ends lost 2 bases and 7 bases respectively, with 8 bases between them. Here the CDR3 reads CASSLGSGTQYF. The CDR3 DNA is TGTGCCAGCAGCTTAGGCTCGGGGACCCAGTACTTC. The whole variable domain, remainder taken from reference TRBV7-3 and TRBJ2-5, is GAGVSQTPSNKVTEKGKYVELRCDPISGHTALYWYRQSLGQGPEFLIYFQGTGAADDSGLPNDRFFAVRPEGSVSTLKIQRTERGDSAVYLCASSLGSGTQYFGPGTRLLVL.

The V call is TRBV4-3, the J call TRBJ2-1; D is ambiguous. The V end was cut by 4 bases, the J end by 2 bases, with 18 bases between. This CDR3 is built from 17 residues. Germline CDR1 reads LGHNA; CDR2 reads YSLEER. CDR3 protein: CASSPRGSATPYNEQFF. CDR3 bases: TGCGCCAGCAGCCCCCGAGGTTCCGCAACCCCCTACAATGAGCAGTTCTTC.

This chain uses TRBV10-3 with TRBJ1-5, with TRBD1 matching 8 bases. With V trimmed by 10 bases and J by 3 bases, 8 bases remained unmatched. The CDR3 totals 14 residues. Germline-derived CDR1 and CDR2 are ENHRY and SYGVKD. The CDR3 DNA sequence: TGTGCCACGTCAGGGACAGGAGACAATCAGCCCCAGCATTTT. It yields the protein CATSGTGDNQPQHF.

V usage is TRBV2 and J usage is TRBJ2-1, with D tentatively TRBD1 (5 bases). Germline V gene lookup returns CDR1 SNHLY and CDR2 FYNNEI. This CDR3 is 16 amino acids long. The V end lost 2 bases, the J end lost 6 bases, and 17 bases lay between the germline ends. The CDR3 loop reads CASSEFRGSYSNEQFF. In nucleotides, the CDR3 is TGTGCCAGCAGTGAATTTAGGGGATCATACTCCAATGAGCAGTTCTTC.

This clone was detected once. V is TRBV9 and J is TRBJ2-3, with TRBD2 matching 10 bases. In germline, CDR1 is SGDLS, CDR2 YYNGEE. The CDR3 extends over 18 amino acids. The V segment lost 0 bases and the J segment 2 bases; nucleotides outside the gene matches: 9. CDR3 loop: CASSVGASGSHVTDTQYF. The CDR3 region has the DNA TGTGCCAGCAGCGTAGGAGCTAGCGGGAGCCACGTCACAGATACGCAGTATTTT.

The DNA for the CDR3 is TGTGCCAGCAGTAAAGGGACAGATAGCAATCAGCCCCAGCATTTT. Its translation is CASSKGTDSNQPQHF. This chain uses TRBV2 with TRBJ1-5; 7 bases are a match to TRBD1. Germline V gives CDR1 SNHLY, CDR2 FYNNEI. The CDR3 is 15 residues long. With 5 bases clipped from V and 0 bases from J, the junction kept 4 bases outside the gene matches.

The chain uses TRBV7-2 and TRBJ1-1; the D is unclear. The V end was cut by 3 bases, the J end by 8 bases, with 10 bases between. The CDR3 runs to 12 residues. Germline-derived CDR1 and CDR2 are SGHTA and FQGNSA. The CDR3 region has the DNA TGTGCCAGCAGCTTCGGGTTTAACGAAGCTTTCTTT. Residues: CASSFGFNEAFF.